These 13 T cell receptor beta chains came from one sample sequenced in a study of blood T cell repertoires in COVID-19. The data were produced by immunoSEQ multiplex PCR, yet TCRdb's version contains in-frame clones alone and is incomplete. The sample lists 150,000 to 190,000 clones; around 84% were seen once. Sequenced: PBMCs or T cells enriched from blood (not recorded which). The receptor source for this set is a man in his fifties who had recovered from COVID-19.

The J gene is TRBJ1-1, the V gene TRBV11-2; no reliable D call. Germline-derived CDR1 and CDR2 are SGHAT and FQNNGV. The CDR3 totals 16 residues. V was pared by 5 bases and J by 1 base, with 17 bases between. CDR3 in amino acids: CASSPRYLKRNTEAFF. The CDR3, as DNA: TGTGCCAGCAGCCCTCGCTACCTCAAGAGGAACACTGAAGCTTTCTTT. Complete variable domain (other parts from reference TRBV11-2 and TRBJ1-1): EAGVAQSPRYKIIEKRQSVAFWCNPISGHATLYWYQQILGQGPKLLIQFQNNGVVDDSQLPKDRFSAERLKGVDSTLKIQPAKLEDSAVYLCASSPRYLKRNTEAFFGQGTRLTVV.

The genes are TRBV19 and TRBJ1-2; TRBD1 matches at 7 bases. Trimming at V came to 5 bases and at J to 10 bases, leaving 10 bases not matched to a gene. CDR1 is LNHDA, CDR2 SQIVND, per germline (reference sequence). The CDR3 is 13 amino acids. DNA of the CDR3: TGTGCCAGTAGTGCCGACAGGGCCTCGCTCTACACCTTC. Residues: CASSADRASLYTF. The whole variable domain, remainder taken from reference TRBV19 and TRBJ1-2, is DGGITQSPKYLFRKEGQNVTLSCEQNLNHDAMYWYRQDPGQGLRLIYYSQIVNDFQKGDIAEGYSVSREKKESFPLTVTSAQKNPTAFYLCASSADRASLYTFGSGTRLTVV.

J is TRBJ2-1 and V is TRBV30, with 8 bases that match TRBD1. Per the germline V gene, CDR1 is GTSNPN and CDR2 is SVGIG (reference sequence). V lost 7 bases, J lost 8 bases, and 7 bases stayed unmatched. This CDR3 spans 12 amino acids. Here the CDR3 DNA reads TGTGCCTTAGGGACAGGTAGGGATGAGCAGTTCTTC. Translated, it gives CALGTGRDEQFF.

The gene calls are TRBV7-9 and TRBJ1-5; D ambiguous. Germline V gene lookup returns CDR1 SEHNR and CDR2 FQNEAQ (reference sequence). The length of the CDR3 is 14 residues. Trimming left V 1 base short and J 9 bases short, with 13 bases between. CDR3 bases: TGTGCCAGCAGCTTAGAACCCCAGGAGGGGCCCCAGCATTTT. It translates to CASSLEPQEGPQHF.

This rearrangement joins TRBV6-5 to TRBJ2-3, with TRBD2 matching over 10 bases. This CDR3 is built from 14 residues. V lost 10 bases to trimming and J lost 2 bases; unmatched junction nucleotides: 6. Germline-derived CDR1 and CDR2 are MNHEY and SVGAGI. CDR3 in DNA: TGTGCCACCAGACTAGCGGGTAACACAGATACGCAGTATTTT. This sequence encodes CATRLAGNTDTQYF.

The genes are TRBV19 and TRBJ1-4; TRBD1 aligns across 9 bases. Unmatched junction bases numbered 5, after V lost 4 bases and J lost 5 bases. Germline values: CDR1 LNHDA, CDR2 SQIVND (reference sequence). The CDR3 runs to 15 residues. The CDR3 region is CASSRDRVPNEKLFF. For the CDR3, the DNA is TGTGCCAGTAGTAGGGACAGGGTCCCGAATGAAAAACTGTTTTTT.

The chain couples TRBV5-6 to TRBJ1-1, with D perhaps matching TRBD1 (6 bases). The V end lost 5 bases, the J end lost 7 bases, and 15 bases lay between the germline ends. The CDR3 contains 13 residues. Germline assignment: CDR1 SGHDT and CDR2 YYEEEE. The CDR3, as DNA: TGTGCCAGCAGATTTACAGGGAGAGGTGAAGCTTTCTTT. Translation: CASRFTGRGEAFF.

The chain joins TRBV7-8 to TRBJ1-6; TRBD1 aligns across 7 bases. Germline assignment: CDR1 SGHVS and CDR2 FQNEAQ. With V trimmed by 2 bases and J by 8 bases, 6 bases remained unmatched. The CDR3 consists of 15 residues. The CDR3 is CASSLLGGRDSPLHF. The CDR3 DNA reads as TGTGCCAGCAGCTTATTAGGGGGCCGGGATTCACCCCTCCACTTT.

This chain links TRBV7-3 with TRBJ1-1, with TRBD1 matching over 12 bases. The V gene end was trimmed by 3 bases and the J gene end by 3 bases; junction bases not matched to a gene: 2. Germline V gene sequence: CDR1 SGHTA, CDR2 FQGTGA. This CDR3 is built from 15 residues. For the CDR3, the DNA is TGTGCCAGCAGCTTGGGACAGGGGGCGCACACTGAAGCTTTCTTT. As protein: CASSLGQGAHTEAFF.

This chain connects TRBV7-2 to TRBJ1-6; 8 bases fit TRBD1. The V gene end was trimmed by 6 bases and the J gene end by 8 bases; junction bases not matched to a gene: 9. This CDR3 has 15 amino acids. Germline assignment: CDR1 SGHTA and CDR2 FQGNSA. Here the CDR3 DNA reads TGTGCCAGCAGGTCCGGGACAGGTGATCATTCACCCCTCCACTTT. Its protein product is CASRSGTGDHSPLHF.

In DNA, the CDR3 is TGTGCCAGCAGCCCTAGGGGACAGGGGGAAAGAAGCACCATATATTTT. This encodes CASSPRGQGERSTIYF. V gene TRBV7-2 combines with J gene TRBJ1-3, with 11 bases matching TRBD1. The CDR3 sequence is 16 residues long. Per the germline V gene, CDR1 is SGHTA and CDR2 is FQGNSA. V lost 5 bases to trimming and J lost 9 bases; unmatched junction nucleotides: 12.

The genes are TRBV6-5 and TRBJ2-7, with TRBD2 identical over 9 bases. CDR1 and CDR2 from the germline V gene are MNHEY and SVGAGI. V lost 7 bases and J lost 4; bases outside the gene matches: 11. This CDR3 spans 15 amino acids. The CDR3 loop reads CASTVDSGGGYEQYF. The CDR3 bases are TGTGCCAGCACCGTGGATAGCGGGGGAGGGTACGAGCAGTACTTC.

V is TRBV7-2 and J is TRBJ2-3, with D possibly matching TRBD1 (5 bases). CDR3 length: 14 amino acids. Germline loops: CDR1 SGHTA, CDR2 FQGNSA. Trimming removed 6 bases at V and 0 bases at J, with 10 bases between. CDR3 region: CASSWGPSTDTQYF. The CDR3 DNA sequence: TGTGCCAGCAGTTGGGGCCCTAGCACAGATACGCAGTATTTT.